This TCR beta chain is from a study of read filtering for tumor transcriptome and immune sequencing. Looking at the study overall: Mean patient age was roughly 72 years, range about 40 to 85; 17 to 20 male, 14 female. Revised staging placed eight or nine patients in R-ISS I, over 15 in II, about seven in III. Per sample, TCR-region reads ranged about 4 to 11 million by IR-seq, roughly 80 to 1273 by RNA-seq. DNase treatment preceded whole-transcriptome library preparation.

The library was built from roughly 400 ng RNA with molecular barcoded adaptors for alpha/delta and beta/gamma chains. Each CDR3 protein is one row after TCRdb ran MiXCR on the reads. The sample has 100,000 to 150,000 distinct CDR3 sequences, 13% seen once. The TCR sequence derives from a donor over 35 with multiple myeloma. Sample: a population of CD138-negative cells sorted from bone marrow.

The CDR3 spells CASSEGRGWETQYF. The CDR3 nucleotides read TGTGCCAGCAGTGAAGGCCGGGGCTGGGAGACCCAGTACTTC. The chain links TRBV2 to TRBJ2-5; the D call may be TRBD1 or TRBD2 (5 bases each). Germline-derived CDR1 and CDR2 are SNHLY and FYNNEI. The CDR3 covers 14 residues. Trimming cost V 1 base and J 5 bases, with 11 bases left between them.